This T cell receptor beta chain was captured by sequencing in a study of Graves' ophthalmopathy and Graves' hyperthyroidism. Overall study findings and caveats: Blood was where most expanded thyroid clonotypes above 0.001 frequency also turned up.

Ten or more counts support this clonotype. No antigen is known for it. The CDR3 sequence is 14 residues long. V shed 5 bases and J shed 0 bases, with 8 bases lying between them. CDR1 GTSNPN and CDR2 SVGIG come from the germline V gene (reference sequence). None of the included patients had other autoimmune diseases, uncontrolled infections, pregnancy or lactation, as these led to exclusion. RNA transcripts yielded amplified TCR beta CDR3 regions. First-round RT-PCR used HTBI primers; second-round multiplex PCR followed. TCRdb reanalysed the multiplex PCR reads using MiXCR and keeps one entry per CDR3 protein. The sample lists fewer than 650,000 distinct CDR3 sequences, around a fifth occurring once.

The sample consisted of peripheral blood. V and J are TRBV30 and TRBJ1-6; D not resolved. The clonotype comes from a woman younger than 30 with stable Graves' hyperthyroidism. Some clones in this sample may be carry-over from other donors' samples. The chain's CDR3 is CAWQGNSYNSPLHF. CDR3 in DNA: TGTGCCTGGCAAGGGAACTCCTATAATTCACCCCTCCACTTT.